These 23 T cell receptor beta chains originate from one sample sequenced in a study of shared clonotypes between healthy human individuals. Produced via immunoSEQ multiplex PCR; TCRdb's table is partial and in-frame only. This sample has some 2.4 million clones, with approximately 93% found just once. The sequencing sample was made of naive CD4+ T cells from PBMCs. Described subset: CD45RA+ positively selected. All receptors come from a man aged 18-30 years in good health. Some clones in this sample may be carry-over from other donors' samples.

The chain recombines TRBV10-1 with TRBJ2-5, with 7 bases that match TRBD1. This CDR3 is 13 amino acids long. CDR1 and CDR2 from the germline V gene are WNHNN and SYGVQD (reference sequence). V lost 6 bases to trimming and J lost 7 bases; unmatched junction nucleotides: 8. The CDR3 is CASSGDRLGTQYF. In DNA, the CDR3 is TGCGCCAGCAGCGGGGACAGACTTGGGACCCAGTACTTC.

CDR3 in amino acids: CASSPGYLPTDTQYF. In DNA, the CDR3 is TGTGCCAGCAGCCCGGGGTACTTACCCACAGATACGCAGTATTTT. The V gene is TRBV14, the J gene TRBJ2-3, with a weak D call TRBD2 (5 bases). V was cut by 4 bases and J by 2 bases, with 13 bases left in between. The length of the CDR3 is 15 residues. Germline assignment: CDR1 SGHDN and CDR2 FVKESK. The full variable domain, rest sourced from reference TRBV14 and TRBJ2-3, is EAGVTQFPSHSVIEKGQTVTLRCDPISGHDNLYWYRRVMGKEIKFLLHFVKESKQDESGMPNNRFLAERTGGTYSTLKVQPAELEDSGVYFCASSPGYLPTDTQYFGPGTRLTVL.

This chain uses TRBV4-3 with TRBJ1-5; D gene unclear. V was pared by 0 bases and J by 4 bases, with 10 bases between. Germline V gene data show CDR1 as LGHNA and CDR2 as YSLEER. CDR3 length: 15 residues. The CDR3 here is CASSQDRERNQPQHF. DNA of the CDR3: TGCGCCAGCAGCCAAGATCGTGAAAGGAATCAGCCCCAGCATTTT.

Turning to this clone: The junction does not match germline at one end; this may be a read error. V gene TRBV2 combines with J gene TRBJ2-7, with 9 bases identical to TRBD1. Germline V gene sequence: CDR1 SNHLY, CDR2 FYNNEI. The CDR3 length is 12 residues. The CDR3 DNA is TGTGCCAGCAGTAAAACAGGGGGCGAGGGAAACTTC. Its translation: CASSKTGGEGNF.

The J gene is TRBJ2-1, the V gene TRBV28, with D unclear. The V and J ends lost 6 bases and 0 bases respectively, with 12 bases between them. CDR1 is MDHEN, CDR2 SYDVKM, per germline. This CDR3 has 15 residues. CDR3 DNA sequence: TGTGCCAGCAGGAAAAGCGTTAGCTCCTACAATGAGCAGTTCTTC. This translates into CASRKSVSSYNEQFF.

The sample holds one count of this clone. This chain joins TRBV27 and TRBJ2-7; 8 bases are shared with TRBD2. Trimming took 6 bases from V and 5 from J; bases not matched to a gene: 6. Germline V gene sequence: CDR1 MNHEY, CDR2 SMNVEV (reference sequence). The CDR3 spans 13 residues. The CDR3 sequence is CASRWVAGNEQYF. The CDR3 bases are TGTGCCAGCAGGTGGGTAGCGGGGAACGAGCAGTACTTC.

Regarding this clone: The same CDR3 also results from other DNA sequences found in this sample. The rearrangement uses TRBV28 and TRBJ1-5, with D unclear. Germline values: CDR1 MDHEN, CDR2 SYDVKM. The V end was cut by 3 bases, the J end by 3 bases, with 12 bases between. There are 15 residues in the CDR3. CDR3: CASSLVGPFNQPQHF. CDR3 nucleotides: TGTGCCAGCAGTTTGGTGGGTCCATTCAATCAGCCCCAGCATTTT.

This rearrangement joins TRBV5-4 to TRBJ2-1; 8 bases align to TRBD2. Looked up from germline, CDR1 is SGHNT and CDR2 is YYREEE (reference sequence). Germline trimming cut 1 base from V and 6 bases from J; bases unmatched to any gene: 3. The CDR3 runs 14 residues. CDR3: CASSLREGVNEQFF. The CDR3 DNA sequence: TGTGCCAGCAGCTTGCGGGAGGGGGTCAATGAGCAGTTCTTC. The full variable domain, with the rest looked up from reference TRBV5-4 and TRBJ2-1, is ETGVTQSPTHLIKTRGQQVTLRCSSQSGHNTVSWYQQALGQGPQFIFQYYREEENGRGNFPPRFSGLQFPNYSSELNVNALELDDSALYLCASSLREGVNEQFFGPGTRLTVL.

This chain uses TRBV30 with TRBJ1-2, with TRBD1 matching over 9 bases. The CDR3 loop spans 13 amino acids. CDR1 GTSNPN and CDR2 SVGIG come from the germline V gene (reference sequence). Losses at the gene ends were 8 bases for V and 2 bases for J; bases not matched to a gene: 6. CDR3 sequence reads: CALNRGPNYGYTF. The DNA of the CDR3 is TGTGCCCTGAACAGGGGGCCAAACTATGGCTACACCTTC.

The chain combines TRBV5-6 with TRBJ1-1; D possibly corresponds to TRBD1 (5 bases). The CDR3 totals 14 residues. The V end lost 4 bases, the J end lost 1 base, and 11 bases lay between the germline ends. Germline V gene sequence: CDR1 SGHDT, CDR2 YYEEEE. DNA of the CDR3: TGTGCCAGCAGCGTGGTGGGGCGGAACACTGAAGCTTTCTTT. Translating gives CASSVVGRNTEAFF.

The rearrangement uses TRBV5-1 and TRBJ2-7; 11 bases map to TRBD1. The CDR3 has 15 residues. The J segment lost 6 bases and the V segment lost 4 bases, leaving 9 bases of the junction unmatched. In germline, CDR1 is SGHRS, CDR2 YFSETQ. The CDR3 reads CASSPRDRGVGEQYF. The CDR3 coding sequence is TGCGCCAGCAGCCCCCGGGACAGGGGGGTCGGCGAGCAGTACTTC. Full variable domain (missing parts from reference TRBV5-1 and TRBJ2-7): KAGVTQTPRYLIKTRGQQVTLSCSPISGHRSVSWYQQTPGQGLQFLFEYFSETQRNKGNFPGRFSGRQFSNSRSEMNVSTLELGDSALYLCASSPRDRGVGEQYFGPGTRLTVT.

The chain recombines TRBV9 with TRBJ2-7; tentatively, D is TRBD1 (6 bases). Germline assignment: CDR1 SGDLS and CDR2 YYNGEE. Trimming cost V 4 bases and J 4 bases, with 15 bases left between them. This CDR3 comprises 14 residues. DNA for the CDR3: TGTGCCAGCAGCCGATCTGGGACACAGTACGAGCAGTACTTC. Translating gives CASSRSGTQYEQYF. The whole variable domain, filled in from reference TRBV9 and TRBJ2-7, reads DSGVTQTPKHLITATGQRVTLRCSPRSGDLSVYWYQQSLDQGLQFLIQYYNGEERAKGNILERFSAQQFPDLHSELNLSSLELGDSALYFCASSRSGTQYEQYFGPGTRLTVT.

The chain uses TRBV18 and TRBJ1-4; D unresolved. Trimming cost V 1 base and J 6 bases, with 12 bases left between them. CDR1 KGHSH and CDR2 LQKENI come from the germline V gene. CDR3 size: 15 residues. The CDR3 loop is CASSPLGVSYEKLFF. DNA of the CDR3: TGTGCCAGCTCACCACTAGGAGTCTCATATGAAAAACTGTTTTTT.

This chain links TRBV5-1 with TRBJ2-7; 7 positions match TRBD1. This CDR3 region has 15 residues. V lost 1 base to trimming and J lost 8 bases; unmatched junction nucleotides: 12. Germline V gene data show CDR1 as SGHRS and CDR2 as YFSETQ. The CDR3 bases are TGCGCCAGCAGCTTGTACCGGGACAGAGAGGACCAGCAGTACTTC. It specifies CASSLYRDREDQQYF.

This CDR3 is CSVITGAEAFF. CDR3 in DNA: TGCAGCGTTATAACAGGGGCTGAAGCTTTCTTT. V usage is TRBV29-1 and J usage is TRBJ1-1; TRBD1 aligns across 7 bases. The V gene's germline CDR1 is SQVTM and CDR2 ANQGSEA. The CDR3 sequence is 11 residues long. V shed 5 bases, J shed 6 bases, and the junction held 3 bases outside the gene matches.

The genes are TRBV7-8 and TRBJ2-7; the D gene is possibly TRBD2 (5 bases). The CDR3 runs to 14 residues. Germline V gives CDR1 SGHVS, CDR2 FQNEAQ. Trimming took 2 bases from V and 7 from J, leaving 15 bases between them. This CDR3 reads CASSLSGLRREQYF. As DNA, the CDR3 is TGTGCCAGCAGCTTAAGCGGCCTCCGAAGGGAGCAGTACTTC.

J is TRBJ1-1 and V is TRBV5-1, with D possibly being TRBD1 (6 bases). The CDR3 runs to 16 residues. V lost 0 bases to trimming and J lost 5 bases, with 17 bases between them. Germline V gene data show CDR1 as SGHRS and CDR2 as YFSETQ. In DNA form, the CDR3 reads TGCGCCAGCAGCTTGGGTGTGGTCGAGGGGGAGACTGAAGCTTTCTTT. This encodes CASSLGVVEGETEAFF.

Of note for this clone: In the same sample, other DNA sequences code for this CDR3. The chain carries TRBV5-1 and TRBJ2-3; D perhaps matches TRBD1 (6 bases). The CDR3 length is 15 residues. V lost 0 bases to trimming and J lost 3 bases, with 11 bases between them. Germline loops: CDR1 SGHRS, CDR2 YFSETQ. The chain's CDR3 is CASSLDRASTDTQYF. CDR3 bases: TGCGCCAGCAGCTTGGACAGGGCTTCAACAGATACGCAGTATTTT.

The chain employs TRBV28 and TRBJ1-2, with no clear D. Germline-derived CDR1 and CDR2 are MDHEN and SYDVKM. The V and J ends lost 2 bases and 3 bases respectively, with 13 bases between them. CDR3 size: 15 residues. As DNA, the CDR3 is TGTGCCAGCAGTTTACTTAAAGGACCGCACTATGGCTACACCTTC. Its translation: CASSLLKGPHYGYTF.

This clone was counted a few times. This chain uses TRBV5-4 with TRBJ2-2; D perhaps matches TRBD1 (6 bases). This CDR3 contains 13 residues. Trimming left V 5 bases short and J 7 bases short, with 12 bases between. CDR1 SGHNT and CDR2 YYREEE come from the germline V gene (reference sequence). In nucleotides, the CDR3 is TGTGCCAGCAGTCGACAGGTTAACGGGGAGCTGTTTTTT. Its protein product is CASSRQVNGELFF.

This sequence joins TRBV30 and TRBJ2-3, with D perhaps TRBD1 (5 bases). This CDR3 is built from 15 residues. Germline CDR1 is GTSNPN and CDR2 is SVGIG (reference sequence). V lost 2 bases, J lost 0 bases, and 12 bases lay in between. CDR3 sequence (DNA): TGTGCCTGGAGTTACGACAGAGCTAGCACAGATACGCAGTATTTT. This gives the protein CAWSYDRASTDTQYF. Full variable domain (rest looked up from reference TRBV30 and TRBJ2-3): SQTIHQWPATLVQPVGSPLSLECTVEGTSNPNLYWYRQAAGRGLQLLFYSVGIGQISSEVPQNLSASRPQDRQFILSSKKLLLSDSGFYLCAWSYDRASTDTQYFGPGTRLTVL.

The CDR3 spells CASGGLPNYGYTF. CDR3 DNA: TGTGCCAGCGGGGGCTTACCCAACTATGGCTACACCTTC. The genes are TRBV28 and TRBJ1-2; a weak D match, TRBD1 (6 bases). V lost 8 bases to trimming and J lost 2 bases, with 12 bases between them. Germline values: CDR1 MDHEN, CDR2 SYDVKM. This CDR3 has 13 amino acids.

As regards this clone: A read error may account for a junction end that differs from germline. The CDR3 here is CASGLDGSRQVF. In nucleotides, the CDR3 is TGTGCTAGTGGTTTGGACGGGAGTCGGCAGGTCTTC. The V gene is TRBV12-5, the J gene TRBJ2-7; TRBD2 might be the D (6 bases). The CDR3 is 12 amino acids. The V gene's germline CDR1 is LGHNT and CDR2 FRNRAP.